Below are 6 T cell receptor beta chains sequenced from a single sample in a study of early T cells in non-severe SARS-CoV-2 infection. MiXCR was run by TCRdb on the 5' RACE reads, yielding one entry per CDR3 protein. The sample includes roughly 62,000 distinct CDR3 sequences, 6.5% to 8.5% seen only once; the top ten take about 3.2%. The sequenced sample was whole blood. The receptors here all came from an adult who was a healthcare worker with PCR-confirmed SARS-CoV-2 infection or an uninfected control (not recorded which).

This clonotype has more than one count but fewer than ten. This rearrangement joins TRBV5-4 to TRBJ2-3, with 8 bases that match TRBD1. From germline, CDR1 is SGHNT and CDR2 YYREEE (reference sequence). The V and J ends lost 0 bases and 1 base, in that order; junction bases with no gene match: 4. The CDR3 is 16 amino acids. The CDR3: CASSLDRGYGTDTQYF. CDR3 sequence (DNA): TGTGCCAGCAGCTTGGACAGGGGGTACGGCACAGATACGCAGTATTTT.

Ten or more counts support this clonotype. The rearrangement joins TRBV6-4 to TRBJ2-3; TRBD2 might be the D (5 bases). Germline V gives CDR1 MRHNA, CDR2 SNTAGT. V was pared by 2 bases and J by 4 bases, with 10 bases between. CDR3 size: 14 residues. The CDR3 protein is CASSDSAGADTQYF. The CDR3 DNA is TGTGCCAGCAGTGACAGTGCCGGGGCAGATACGCAGTATTTT.

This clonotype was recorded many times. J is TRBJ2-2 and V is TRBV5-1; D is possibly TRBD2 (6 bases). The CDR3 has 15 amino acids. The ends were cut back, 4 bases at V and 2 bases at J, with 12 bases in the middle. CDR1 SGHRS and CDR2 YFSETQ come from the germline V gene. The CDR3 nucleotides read TGCGCCAGCAGCCCCGGGACTCTTAACACCGGGGAGCTGTTTTTT. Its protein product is CASSPGTLNTGELFF.

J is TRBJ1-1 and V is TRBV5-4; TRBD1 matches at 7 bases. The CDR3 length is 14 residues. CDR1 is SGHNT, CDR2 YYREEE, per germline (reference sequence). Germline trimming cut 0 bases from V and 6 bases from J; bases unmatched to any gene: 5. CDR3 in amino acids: CASSLEGARAEAFF. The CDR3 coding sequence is TGTGCCAGCAGCTTGGAGGGGGCGCGGGCTGAAGCTTTCTTT.

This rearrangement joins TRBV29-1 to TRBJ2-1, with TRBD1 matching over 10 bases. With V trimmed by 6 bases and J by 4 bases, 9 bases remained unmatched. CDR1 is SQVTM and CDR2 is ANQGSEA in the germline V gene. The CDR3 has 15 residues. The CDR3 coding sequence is TGCAGCGTAGAGGGACAGGGGATAGGGTACAATGAGCAGTTCTTC. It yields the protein CSVEGQGIGYNEQFF.

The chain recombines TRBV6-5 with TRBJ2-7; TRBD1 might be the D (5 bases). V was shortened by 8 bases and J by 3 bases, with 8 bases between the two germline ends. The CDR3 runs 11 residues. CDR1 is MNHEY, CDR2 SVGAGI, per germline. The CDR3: CASGRVYEQYF. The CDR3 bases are TGTGCCAGCGGCAGGGTCTACGAGCAGTACTTC.